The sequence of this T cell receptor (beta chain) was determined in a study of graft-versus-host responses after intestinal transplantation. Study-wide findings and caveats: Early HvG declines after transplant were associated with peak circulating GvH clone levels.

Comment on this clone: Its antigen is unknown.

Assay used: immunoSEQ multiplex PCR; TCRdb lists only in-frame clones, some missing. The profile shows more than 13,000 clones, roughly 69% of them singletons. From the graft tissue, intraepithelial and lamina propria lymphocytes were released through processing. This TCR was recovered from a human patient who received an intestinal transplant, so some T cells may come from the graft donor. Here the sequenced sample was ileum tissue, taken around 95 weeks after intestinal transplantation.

The CDR3, as DNA: TGTGCCAGCAGCTCCACCGGGACAGGGGAAGAGACCCAGTACTTC. The encoded protein is CASSSTGTGEETQYF. The chain uses TRBV11-3 and TRBJ2-5; 10 bases match TRBD1. The CDR3 sequence is 15 residues long. The V and J ends lost 4 bases and 3 bases, in that order; junction bases with no gene match: 5. The germline CDR1 and CDR2 sequences are SGHNT and YENEEA.